Shown below are 24 T cell receptor beta chains from a single sample sequenced in a study of cytomegalovirus exposure and HLA in healthy donors. PCR involved 60 Vbeta and 13 Jbeta primers. The method was immunoSEQ multiplex PCR; TCRdb's version includes in-frame clones alone and lacks a portion of them. The sample lists 150,000 to 200,000 clones; approximately 80% were seen once. The sequenced sample was PBMCs. The receptor source for this set is a woman aged 40 to 55 in good health and CMV-seronegative.

The chain combines TRBV20-1 with TRBJ2-7, with a weak D call TRBD2 (7 bases). With 6 bases removed from V and 6 bases from J, the gap between germline ends came to 12 bases. CDR1 and CDR2 (germline): DFQATT, SNEGSKA (reference sequence). This CDR3 is built from 11 residues. The CDR3 sequence is CSAQRGAEQYF. For the CDR3, the DNA is TGCAGTGCCCAACGGGGGGCCGAGCAGTACTTC.

This clone has only a few counts. This rearrangement joins TRBV9 to TRBJ1-2, with D hard to call. Trimming removed 0 bases from V and 2 bases from J, with 11 bases in between. Germline V gives CDR1 SGDLS, CDR2 YYNGEE. The CDR3 spans 15 residues. CDR3 nucleotides: TGTGCCAGCAGCGTAGGGTTAGCAGAAAACTATGGCTACACCTTC. It codes for CASSVGLAENYGYTF.

This rearrangement joins TRBV6-6 to TRBJ1-1, with a possible D match to TRBD1 (6 bases). Germline assignment: CDR1 MNHNY and CDR2 SVGAGI (reference sequence). The CDR3 sequence is 16 residues long. V lost 2 bases, J lost 2 bases, and 15 bases lay in between. The CDR3 spells CASSYPRDTLNTEAFF. For the CDR3, the DNA is TGTGCCAGCAGTTACCCCCGGGACACCCTAAACACTGAAGCTTTCTTT.

This clone was picked up one time. The V call is TRBV7-9, the J call TRBJ1-1, with 7 bases that match TRBD1. The CDR3 extends over 16 amino acids. After removal of 4 bases from V and 0 bases from J, the junction contained 8 bases not matched to a gene. The germline V gene encodes CDR1 SEHNR and CDR2 FQNEAQ (reference sequence). As DNA, the CDR3 is TGTGCCAGCAGCTCCGGACAGGTTTACATGAACACTGAAGCTTTCTTT. Translated: CASSSGQVYMNTEAFF.

The chain has TRBV11-3 and TRBJ2-7; tentatively, D is TRBD1 (6 bases). Germline loops: CDR1 SGHNT, CDR2 YENEEA. Trimming left V 5 bases short and J 7 bases short, with 21 bases between. The CDR3 totals 15 residues. The CDR3 reads CASSQIQGSMGEQYV. The CDR3 region has the DNA TGTGCCAGCAGCCAGATACAGGGATCCATGGGTGAGCAGTACGTC.

The CDR3 here is CASSEVSLGDYEQYF. The CDR3, as DNA: TGTGCCAGCAGTGAAGTTAGTCTAGGGGACTACGAGCAGTACTTC. This chain connects TRBV6-1 to TRBJ2-7, with a possible D match to TRBD1 (5 bases). Germline assignment: CDR1 MNHNS and CDR2 SASEGT. The germline V and J ends were trimmed by 1 base and 3 bases, with 13 bases remaining between them. The CDR3 runs 15 residues.

V is TRBV5-1 and J is TRBJ2-3; 9 bases agree with TRBD2. Trimming cost V 5 bases and J 3 bases; bases outside gene matches: 7. Germline CDR1 SGHRS, CDR2 YFSETQ. There are 15 residues in the CDR3. The CDR3 region is CASSQGLAPTDTQYF. As DNA, the CDR3 is TGCGCCAGCAGTCAAGGACTAGCGCCGACAGATACGCAGTATTTT.

The chain combines TRBV9 with TRBJ2-3, with 12 bases fitting TRBD2. Looked up from germline, CDR1 is SGDLS and CDR2 is YYNGEE. CDR3 length: 16 amino acids. V lost 2 bases, J lost 4 bases, and 5 bases stayed unmatched. The CDR3, as DNA: TGTGCCAGCAGCGTGACTAGCGGGAGTAGGGCAGATACGCAGTATTTT. Its protein is CASSVTSGSRADTQYF.

The rearrangement links TRBV11-2 to TRBJ2-7; no clear D gene. Between the trimmed V and J ends, which lost 3 bases and 1 base, there was a span of 10 bases. The CDR3 contains 14 residues. Germline V gene data show CDR1 as SGHAT and CDR2 as FQNNGV. Here the CDR3 reads CASSFSRASYEQYF. CDR3 nucleotide sequence: TGTGCCAGCAGCTTTTCTCGAGCGTCCTACGAGCAGTACTTC.

This clone was observed once. The chain employs TRBV9 and TRBJ1-1; 10 bases line up with TRBD1. The germline CDR1 and CDR2 sequences are SGDLS and YYNGEE. This CDR3 is 16 amino acids long. Losses at the gene ends were 0 bases for V and 1 base for J; bases not matched to a gene: 3. The CDR3 protein is CASSVAWDRGNTEAFF. The CDR3 nucleotides read TGTGCCAGCAGCGTAGCCTGGGACAGGGGGAACACTGAAGCTTTCTTT.

The gene calls are TRBV11-1 and TRBJ2-1; perhaps TRBD1 as D (5 bases). CDR1 is SGHAT, CDR2 FQDESV, per germline (reference sequence). The CDR3 spans 15 residues. V was cut by 4 bases and J by 6 bases, with 16 bases left in between. This CDR3 is CASSYDTSRGNEQFF. The CDR3 coding sequence is TGTGCCAGCAGCTACGACACTTCAAGGGGCAATGAGCAGTTCTTC.

The V and J genes are TRBV4-1 and TRBJ2-1, with 7 bases aligning to TRBD2. CDR1 is MGHRA, CDR2 YSYEKL, per germline. The CDR3 loop spans 16 amino acids. Unmatched junction bases numbered 17, after V lost 6 bases and J lost 9 bases. DNA for the CDR3: TGCGCCAGCAGACCGCCCGCGGGAGAGGCAAGGGGTGAGCAGTTCTTC. It translates to CASRPPAGEARGEQFF.

The rearrangement links TRBV15 to TRBJ1-5, with TRBD1 matching 8 bases. The CDR3 has 15 amino acids. From germline, CDR1 is LNHNV and CDR2 YYDKDF (reference sequence). The V segment lost 3 bases and the J segment 4 bases; nucleotides outside the gene matches: 5. The CDR3 DNA reads TGTGCCACCAGCAGCGGACACAGGGGGAATCAGCCCCAGCATTTT. It is translated as CATSSGHRGNQPQHF.

This chain links TRBV11-2 with TRBJ1-1; the match to TRBD1 covers 7 bases. The CDR3 length is 15 residues. After removal of 4 bases from V and 4 bases from J, the junction contained 9 bases not matched to a gene. CDR1 SGHAT and CDR2 FQNNGV come from the germline V gene. The CDR3 DNA reads TGTGCCAGCAGCTCGGTGACAGGGCCGTTCACTGAAGCTTTCTTT. The encoded protein is CASSSVTGPFTEAFF.

The V call is TRBV9, the J call TRBJ2-3; a weak D match, TRBD1 (5 bases). V lost 8 bases, J lost 6 bases, and 16 bases lay in between. Germline V gene sequence: CDR1 SGDLS, CDR2 YYNGEE. CDR3 length: 13 residues. The DNA of the CDR3 is TGTGCCAGACAGGTTTCGGAGTGGGATACGCAGTATTTT. It encodes CARQVSEWDTQYF. Based on the CDR3 plus reference TRBV9 and TRBJ2-3, the full variable domain is DSGVTQTPKHLITATGQRVTLRCSPRSGDLSVYWYQQSLDQGLQFLIQYYNGEERAKGNILERFSAQQFPDLHSELNLSSLELGDSALYFCARQVSEWDTQYFGPGTRLTVL.

This clone turned up a few times. The rearrangement links TRBV9 to TRBJ2-1, with 8 bases matching TRBD2. V was clipped by 0 bases and J by 5 bases; unmatched bases: 4. This CDR3 has 15 residues. Germline assignment: CDR1 SGDLS and CDR2 YYNGEE. This chain's CDR3 is CASSVVAGPNNEQFF. The CDR3 region has the DNA TGTGCCAGCAGCGTAGTAGCGGGGCCAAACAATGAGCAGTTCTTC.

The chain employs TRBV15 and TRBJ1-4; tentatively, D is TRBD1 (5 bases). This CDR3 contains 17 residues. V lost 5 bases, J lost 2 bases, and 18 bases lay in between. Germline V lookup: CDR1 LNHNV, CDR2 YYDKDF (reference sequence). Here the CDR3 DNA reads TGTGCCACCAGCCACCCGCGGGGGGGTGCGACTAATGAAAAACTGTTTTTT. It specifies CATSHPRGGATNEKLFF.

CDR3 DNA: TGTGCCAGCAGCTTATTGCAGGGGAACACTGAAGCTTTCTTT. This sequence encodes CASSLLQGNTEAFF. The chain employs TRBV11-2 and TRBJ1-1, with a tentative D call TRBD1 (5 bases). Germline CDR1 SGHAT, CDR2 FQNNGV. CDR3 length equals 14 residues. The germline V and J ends were trimmed by 2 bases and 1 base, with 8 bases remaining between them.

This chain uses TRBV29-1 with TRBJ1-5; TRBD1 matches 9 bases. This CDR3 spans 15 amino acids. Germline CDR1 is SQVTM and CDR2 is ANQGSEA. V was pared by 7 bases and J by 0 bases, with 7 bases of the junction left unmatched. DNA for the CDR3: TGCAGCGCCCTCCTGGACAGGGGTAGCAATCAGCCCCAGCATTTT. As protein: CSALLDRGSNQPQHF.

The chain links TRBV6-1 to TRBJ2-1; no clear D. CDR1 and CDR2 from the germline V gene are MNHNS and SASEGT. Trimming took 7 bases from V and 5 from J, leaving 9 bases between them. This CDR3 is built from 12 residues. CDR3 region: CASTRADNEQFF. CDR3 DNA sequence: TGTGCCAGCACCCGAGCTGACAATGAGCAGTTCTTC.

This clone appeared once. The chain joins TRBV11-2 to TRBJ2-5; 8 positions agree with TRBD2. The CDR3 extends over 16 amino acids. CDR1 SGHAT and CDR2 FQNNGV come from the germline V gene. Trimming removed 0 bases from V and 4 bases from J; junction bases left unmatched: 7. The CDR3 DNA reads as TGTGCCAGCAGCTTAGATTCATGGCGGGAGGCAGAGACCCAGTACTTC. Translated: CASSLDSWREAETQYF.

The rearrangement joins TRBV11-3 to TRBJ1-3; weak D call: TRBD1 (6 bases). CDR1 and CDR2 (germline): SGHNT, YENEEA. The CDR3 contains 16 residues. The V and J ends lost 5 bases and 0 bases respectively, with 14 bases between them. The CDR3 DNA follows: TGTGCCAGCAGCCGCCGGGACATCGCCTCTGGAAACACCATATATTTT. Protein sequence: CASSRRDIASGNTIYF.

The J gene is TRBJ2-5, the V gene TRBV6-1; 8 bases are shared with TRBD2. Trimming at V came to 4 bases and at J to 7 bases, leaving 17 bases not matched to a gene. Germline CDR1 is MNHNS and CDR2 is SASEGT. This CDR3 has 17 amino acids. CDR3 protein: CASSAEISRAGGTTQYF. In nucleotides, the CDR3 is TGTGCCAGCAGTGCTGAGATTTCGAGGGCGGGAGGAACGACCCAGTACTTC.

The chain is built from TRBV19 and TRBJ1-2; the D is unclear. V gave up 5 bases and J gave up 5 bases, with 15 bases separating them. Germline V gives CDR1 LNHDA, CDR2 SQIVND (reference sequence). The CDR3 sequence is 14 residues long. CDR3 nucleotides: TGTGCCAGTAGTGTAGCTCGGCAGGATTATGGCTACACCTTC. It translates to CASSVARQDYGYTF.